The source of this T cell receptor (beta chain) is a study of cytomegalovirus exposure and HLA in healthy donors. Primers for the PCR totalled 60 Vbeta and 13 Jbeta. The data were produced by immunoSEQ multiplex PCR, yet TCRdb's version contains in-frame clones alone and is incomplete. The sample includes under 200,000 clones, 85% of them seen just once. In its sample, this clone was seen once. With 2 bases removed from V and 5 bases from J, the gap between germline ends came to 12 bases. The CDR3 runs 14 residues. Germline V CDR1 and CDR2: SGHTA, FQGNSA. What was sequenced was PBMCs. This clonotype was sampled from a woman aged 45-59 years in good health and CMV-seronegative. This sequence joins TRBV7-2 and TRBJ1-1; D possibly corresponds to TRBD1 (6 bases). CDR3 bases: TGTGCCAGCAGCTTAATAAGGGGGTCGACTGAAGCTTTCTTT. It yields the protein CASSLIRGSTEAFF.